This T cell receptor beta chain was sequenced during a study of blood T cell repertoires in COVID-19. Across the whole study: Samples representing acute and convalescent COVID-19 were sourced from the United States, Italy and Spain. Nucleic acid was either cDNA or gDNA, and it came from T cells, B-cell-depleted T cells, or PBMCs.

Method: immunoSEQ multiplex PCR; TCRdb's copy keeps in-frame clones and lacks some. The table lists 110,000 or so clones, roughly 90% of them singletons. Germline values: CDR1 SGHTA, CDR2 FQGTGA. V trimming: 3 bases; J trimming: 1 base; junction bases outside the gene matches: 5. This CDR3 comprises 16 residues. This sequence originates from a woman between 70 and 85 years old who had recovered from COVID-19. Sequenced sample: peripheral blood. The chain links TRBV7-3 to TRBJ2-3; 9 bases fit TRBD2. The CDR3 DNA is TGTGCCAGCAGCTTCCAGCGGGGGGTCGGCACAGATACGCAGTATTTT. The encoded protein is CASSFQRGVGTDTQYF.